This paragraph covers one TCR beta chain sequence. This entry comes from a study of blood T cell repertoires in COVID-19. Profiled with immunoSEQ multiplex PCR; TCRdb holds only in-frame clones, not every one. The profile covers about 170,000 clones, with approximately 84% appearing a single time and less than 9% taken by the ten largest. Sequencing was performed on peripheral blood. The receptor was isolated from a man aged 35-49 years who had recovered from COVID-19.

DNA for the CDR3: TGTGCCAGCAGCTTTAGCCCCGGCTCAGTGGGTGAAAAACTGTTTTTT. This gives the protein CASSFSPGSVGEKLFF. The J gene is TRBJ1-4, the V gene TRBV11-1, with D unresolved. The germline V gene encodes CDR1 SGHAT and CDR2 FQDESV (reference sequence). Trimming removed 3 bases from V and 7 bases from J, with 18 bases in between. This CDR3 is built from 16 residues.